This T cell receptor (beta chain) was profiled in a study of blood T cell repertoires in COVID-19. V trimming: 0 bases; J trimming: 7 bases; junction bases outside the gene matches: 6. Germline CDR1 reads KGHSH; CDR2 reads LQKENI. The CDR3 has 17 amino acids. Recruits, aged roughly 18 to 95 years, lived in 25 or so US areas. This table comes from immunoSEQ multiplex PCR, and its TCRdb copy is limited to in-frame clones, with some not included. The table records hundreds of thousands of clones, about 89% of them present only once. The sequenced sample was PBMCs or T cells enriched from blood (not recorded which). V is TRBV18 and J is TRBJ2-1, with 13 bases identical to TRBD2. The source of this sequence is a man aged 60 to 69 who had recovered from COVID-19. This CDR3 is CASSPPGLAGIFNEQFF. DNA for the CDR3: TGTGCCAGCTCACCACCGGGACTAGCGGGGATCTTTAATGAGCAGTTCTTC.